This TCR beta chain derives from a study of blood T cell repertoires in COVID-19 (dated by TCRdb to 2020 to 2021). Study-level background: The collaborator samples originated in the United States, Italy and Spain and spanned the acute and convalescent phases of COVID-19. The repertoires were released in a freely available public database intended as a resource for research on the immune response to SARS-CoV-2. The prospective study material was composed of cDNA or gDNA derived from T cells, B-cell-depleted T cells, or PBMCs. Where available, HLA class I and class II types were obtained from metadata supplied by the sample provider rather than from assay-based typing. The samples were drawn from two sources: the first 160 participants of the ongoing ImmuneRACE study, and 1,000 to 1,500 subjects contributed by 6 global collaborators. Sample metadata almost always included a de-identified subject ID, COVID-19 status, age in years and sex. Deeply sampled blood TCRbeta repertoires from subjects exposed to, actively infected with, or recovered from COVID-19 were included in the dataset.

The collaborating institutions used their own protocols to collect whole blood in K2EDTA tubes. Collaborator samples were shipped for TCRbeta analysis as frozen whole blood, isolated PBMCs, or DNA extracted from either sample type. Broad study findings and their caveats: The amount of clinical and demographic metadata varied by source and participant and was provided uncurated.

The immunoSEQ Assay, a bias-controlled multiplex PCR, was used to amplify TCRbeta CDR3 regions from genomic DNA. In the paper's pipeline: Within the assay, amplification of reference gene primers was used to estimate how many nucleated cells each sample contained. Sequence reads were collapsed and filtered to measure the absolute abundance of every unique TCRbeta CDR3 rearrangement. For each sample, productive Simpson clonality was calculated by taking the square root of Simpson's diversity index across productive rearrangements. Here the immuneACCESS table is served through TCRdb, limited to in-frame sequences with V and J called. Missing clones are a known gap in these copies; in checked studies unresolved V genes cover under half, and the rest lacks a known reason. D and trimming come from the DNA, and the V and J calls and clone size come from that table. In all, the sample holds about 140,000 clones, and 80% to 90% of those were seen once. The ten most abundant clones make up less than 10% of the sample.

The CDR3 runs 11 residues from the cysteine to the phenylalanine. Only CDR3 DNA remains: 33 bases, in frame from the first base. The V end loses 2 bases and the J end loses 9 bases, and a stretch of 7 bases separates them. Taken from the germline V gene, the CDR1 and CDR2 loops are SGHRS and YFSETQ. As to this clone: The clone's antigen remains unknown. Nothing much larger sits one base from this clone, and base qualities are not available.

The clonotype originates from a woman in her forties or fifties with active or convalescent COVID-19. Specimen: peripheral blood. This receptor chain uses TRBV5-1 and TRBJ2-3, with a tentative D gene TRBD2 over 5 matching bases. The bases read TGCGCCAGCAGCTTTGCGGGCACGCAGTATTTT. The resulting protein is CASSFAGTQYF. Reference TRBV5-1 and TRBJ2-3 proteins supply the regions before and after the CDR3; the full variable domain is: KAGVTQTPRYLIKTRGQQVTLSCSPISGHRSVSWYQQTPGQGLQFLFEYFSETQRNKGNFPGRFSGRQFSNSRSEMNVSTLELGDSALYLCASSFAGTQYFGPGTRLTVL.